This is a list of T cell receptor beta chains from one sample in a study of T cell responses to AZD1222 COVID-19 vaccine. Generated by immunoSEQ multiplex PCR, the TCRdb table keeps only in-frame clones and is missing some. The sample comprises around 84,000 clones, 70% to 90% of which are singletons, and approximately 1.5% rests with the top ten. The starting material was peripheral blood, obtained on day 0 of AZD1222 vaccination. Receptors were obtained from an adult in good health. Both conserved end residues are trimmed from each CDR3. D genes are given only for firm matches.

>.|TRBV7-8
ASSLWAQRGSPSYEQY
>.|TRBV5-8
ASSFGSGGVREQY
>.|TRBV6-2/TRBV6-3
ASSYGSGNGQPQH
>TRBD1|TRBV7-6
ASSPGQASGGGYT
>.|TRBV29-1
SVGGLDTGELF
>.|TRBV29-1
SVHQDEQF
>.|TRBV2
ASRSGQMNTEAF
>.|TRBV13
ASSSRRIYGYT
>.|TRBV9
ASSVEQGPFDEQY
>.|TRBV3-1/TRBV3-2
ASSQDPGTNASPLH
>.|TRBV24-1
ATSDLWGRAF
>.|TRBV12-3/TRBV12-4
ASSFNEQF
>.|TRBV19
ASSTQRTAAGELF
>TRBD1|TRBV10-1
ASSATGTGGYEQY
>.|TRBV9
ASSSRLDKNTEAF
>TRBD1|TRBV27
ASSKDRGSPLH
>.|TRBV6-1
ASSDGTFYEQY
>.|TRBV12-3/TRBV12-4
ASSLSRNTIY
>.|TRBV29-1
SVEGGFPYEQY
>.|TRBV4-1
ASSQRDYGYT
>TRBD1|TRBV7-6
ASSSGTGSGNTIY
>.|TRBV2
ASSEYRQGLYT
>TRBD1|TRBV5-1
ASSFTGENTEAF
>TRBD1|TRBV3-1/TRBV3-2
ASSQRDRAPSGANVLT
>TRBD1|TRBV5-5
ASSKNRGDDGYT
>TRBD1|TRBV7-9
ASSLGTGSSYGYT
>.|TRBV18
ASSLGLINTEAF
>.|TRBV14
ASSQVTGGYT